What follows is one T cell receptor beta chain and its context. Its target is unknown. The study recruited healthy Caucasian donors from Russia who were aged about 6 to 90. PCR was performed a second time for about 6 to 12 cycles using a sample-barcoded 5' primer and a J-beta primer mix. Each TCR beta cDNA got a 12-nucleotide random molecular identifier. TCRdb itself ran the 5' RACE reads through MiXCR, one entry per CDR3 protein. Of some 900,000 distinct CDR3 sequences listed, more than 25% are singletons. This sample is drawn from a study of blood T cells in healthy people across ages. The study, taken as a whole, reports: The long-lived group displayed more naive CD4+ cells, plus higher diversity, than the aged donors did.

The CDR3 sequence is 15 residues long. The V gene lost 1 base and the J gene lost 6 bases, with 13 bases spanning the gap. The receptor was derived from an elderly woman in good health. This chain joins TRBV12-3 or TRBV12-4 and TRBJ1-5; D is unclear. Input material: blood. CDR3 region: CASSLGGSRGQPQHF. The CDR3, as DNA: TGTGCCAGCAGTTTAGGAGGGTCCCGGGGTCAGCCCCAGCATTTT.